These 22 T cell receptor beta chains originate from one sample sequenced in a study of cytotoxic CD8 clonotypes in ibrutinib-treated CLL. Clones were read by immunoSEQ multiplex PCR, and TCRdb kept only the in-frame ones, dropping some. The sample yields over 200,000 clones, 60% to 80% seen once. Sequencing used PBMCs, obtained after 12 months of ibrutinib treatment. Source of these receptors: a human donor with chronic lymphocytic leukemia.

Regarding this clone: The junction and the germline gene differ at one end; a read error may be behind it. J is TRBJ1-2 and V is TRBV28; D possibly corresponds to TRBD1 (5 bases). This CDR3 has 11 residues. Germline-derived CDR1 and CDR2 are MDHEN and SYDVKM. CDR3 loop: CASSLTTGTYF. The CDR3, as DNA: TGTGCCAGCAGTTTGACGACGGGGACGTACTTC.

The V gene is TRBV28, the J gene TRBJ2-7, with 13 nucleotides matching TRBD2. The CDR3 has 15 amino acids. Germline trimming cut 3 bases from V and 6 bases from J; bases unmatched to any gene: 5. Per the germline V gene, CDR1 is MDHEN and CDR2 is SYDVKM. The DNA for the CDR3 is TGTGCCAGCAGTTTGGGACTAGCGGGATATGGCGAGCAGTACTTC. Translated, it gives CASSLGLAGYGEQYF.

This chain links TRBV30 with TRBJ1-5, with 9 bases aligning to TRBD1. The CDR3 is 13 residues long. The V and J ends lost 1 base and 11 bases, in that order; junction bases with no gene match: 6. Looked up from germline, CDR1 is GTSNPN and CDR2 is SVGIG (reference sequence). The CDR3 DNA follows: TGTGCCTGGAGTGCCGACAGGGGGGTCGCCCAGCATTTT. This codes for CAWSADRGVAQHF.

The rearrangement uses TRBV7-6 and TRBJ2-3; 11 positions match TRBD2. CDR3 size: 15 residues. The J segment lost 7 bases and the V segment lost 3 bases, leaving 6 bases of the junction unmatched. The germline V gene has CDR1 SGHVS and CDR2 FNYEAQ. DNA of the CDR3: TGTGCCAGCAGCTTGACTAGCGGGAATGCAAATACGCAGTATTTT. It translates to CASSLTSGNANTQYF.

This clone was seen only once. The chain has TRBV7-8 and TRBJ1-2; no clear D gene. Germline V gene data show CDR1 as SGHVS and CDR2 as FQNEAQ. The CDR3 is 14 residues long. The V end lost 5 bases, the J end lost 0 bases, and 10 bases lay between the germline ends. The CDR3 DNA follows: TGTGCCAGCAGCCCTAGACCCCCTAACTATGGCTACACCTTC. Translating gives CASSPRPPNYGYTF.

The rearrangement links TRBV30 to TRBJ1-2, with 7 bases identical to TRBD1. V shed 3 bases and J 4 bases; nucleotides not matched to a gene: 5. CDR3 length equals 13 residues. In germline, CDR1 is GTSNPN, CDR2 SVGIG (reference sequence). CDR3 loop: CAWSTGDAYGYTF. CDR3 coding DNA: TGTGCCTGGAGCACAGGGGATGCCTATGGCTACACCTTC.

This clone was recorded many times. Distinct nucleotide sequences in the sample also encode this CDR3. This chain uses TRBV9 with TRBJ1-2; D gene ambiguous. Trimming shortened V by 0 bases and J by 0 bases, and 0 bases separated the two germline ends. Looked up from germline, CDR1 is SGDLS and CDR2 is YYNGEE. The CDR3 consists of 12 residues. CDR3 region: CASSVANYGYTF. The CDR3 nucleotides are TGTGCCAGCAGCGTAGCTAACTATGGCTACACCTTC. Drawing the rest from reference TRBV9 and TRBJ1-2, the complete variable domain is DSGVTQTPKHLITATGQRVTLRCSPRSGDLSVYWYQQSLDQGLQFLIQYYNGEERAKGNILERFSAQQFPDLHSELNLSSLELGDSALYFCASSVANYGYTFGSGTRLTVV.

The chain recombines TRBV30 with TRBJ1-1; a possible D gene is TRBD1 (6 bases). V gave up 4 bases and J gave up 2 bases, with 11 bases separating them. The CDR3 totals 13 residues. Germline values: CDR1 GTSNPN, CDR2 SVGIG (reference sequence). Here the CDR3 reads CAWTRGYNTEAFF. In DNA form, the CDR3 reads TGTGCCTGGACCAGGGGATACAACACTGAAGCTTTCTTT.

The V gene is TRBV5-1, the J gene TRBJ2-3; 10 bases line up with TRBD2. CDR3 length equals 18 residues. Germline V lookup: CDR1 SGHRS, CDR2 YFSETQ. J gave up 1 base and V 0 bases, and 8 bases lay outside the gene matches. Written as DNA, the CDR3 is TGCGCCAGCAGCTTGGAGGGGCTAGCGGGGGACCGCACAGATACGCAGTATTTT. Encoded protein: CASSLEGLAGDRTDTQYF.

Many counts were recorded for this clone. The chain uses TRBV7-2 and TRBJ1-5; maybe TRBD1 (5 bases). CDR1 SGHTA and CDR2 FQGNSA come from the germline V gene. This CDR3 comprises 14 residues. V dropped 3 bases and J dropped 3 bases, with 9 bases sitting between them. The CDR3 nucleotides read TGTGCCAGCAGCTTGGACACATACAATCAGCCCCAGCATTTT. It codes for CASSLDTYNQPQHF. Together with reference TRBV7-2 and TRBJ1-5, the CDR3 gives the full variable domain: GAGVSQSPSNKVTEKGKDVELRCDPISGHTALYWYRQSLGQGLEFLIYFQGNSAPDKSGLPSDRFSAERTGGSVSTLTIQRTQQEDSAVYLCASSLDTYNQPQHFGDGTRLSIL.

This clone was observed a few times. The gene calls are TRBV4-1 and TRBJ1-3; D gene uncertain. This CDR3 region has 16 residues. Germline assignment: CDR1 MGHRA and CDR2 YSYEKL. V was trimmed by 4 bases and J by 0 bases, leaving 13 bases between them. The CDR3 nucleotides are TGCGCCAGCAGCCTTAGAGCGGCCCCCTCTGGAAACACCATATATTTT. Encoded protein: CASSLRAAPSGNTIYF.

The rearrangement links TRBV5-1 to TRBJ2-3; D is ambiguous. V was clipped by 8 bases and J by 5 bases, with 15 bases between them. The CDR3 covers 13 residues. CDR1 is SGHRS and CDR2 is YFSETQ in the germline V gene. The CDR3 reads CASNPGGRDTQYF. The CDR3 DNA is TGCGCCAGTAACCCGGGCGGAAGAGATACGCAGTATTTT.

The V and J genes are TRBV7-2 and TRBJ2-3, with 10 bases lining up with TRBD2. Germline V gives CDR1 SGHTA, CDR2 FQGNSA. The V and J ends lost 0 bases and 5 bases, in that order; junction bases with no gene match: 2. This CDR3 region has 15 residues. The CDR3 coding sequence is TGTGCCAGCAGCTTAGCGGGACTAGCGCTAGATACGCAGTATTTT. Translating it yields CASSLAGLALDTQYF. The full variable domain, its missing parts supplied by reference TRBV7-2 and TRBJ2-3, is GAGVSQSPSNKVTEKGKDVELRCDPISGHTALYWYRQSLGQGLEFLIYFQGNSAPDKSGLPSDRFSAERTGGSVSTLTIQRTQQEDSAVYLCASSLAGLALDTQYFGPGTRLTVL.

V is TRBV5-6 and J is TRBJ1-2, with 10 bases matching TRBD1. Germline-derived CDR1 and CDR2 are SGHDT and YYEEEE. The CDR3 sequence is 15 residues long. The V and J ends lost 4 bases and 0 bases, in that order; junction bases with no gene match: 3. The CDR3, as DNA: TGTGCCAGCAGCCCCGGACAGGGGGCTAACTATGGCTACACCTTC. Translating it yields CASSPGQGANYGYTF. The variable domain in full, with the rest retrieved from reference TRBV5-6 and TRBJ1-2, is DAGVTQSPTHLIKTRGQQVTLRCSPKSGHDTVSWYQQALGQGPQFIFQYYEEEERQRGNFPDRFSGHQFPNYSSELNVNALLLGDSALYLCASSPGQGANYGYTFGSGTRLTVV.

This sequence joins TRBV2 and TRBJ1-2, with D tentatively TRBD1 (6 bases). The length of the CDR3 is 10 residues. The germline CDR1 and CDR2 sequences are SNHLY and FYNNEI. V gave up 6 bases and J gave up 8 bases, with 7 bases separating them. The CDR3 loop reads CASSRGGYTF. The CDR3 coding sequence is TGTGCCAGCAGCAGGGGAGGCTACACCTTC.

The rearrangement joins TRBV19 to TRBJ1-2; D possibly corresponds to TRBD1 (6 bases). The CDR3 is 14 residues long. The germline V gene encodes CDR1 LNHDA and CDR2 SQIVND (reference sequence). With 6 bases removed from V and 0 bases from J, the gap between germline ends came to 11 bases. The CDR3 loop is CASSGTSANYGYTF. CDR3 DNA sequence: TGTGCCAGTAGCGGGACATCTGCTAACTATGGCTACACCTTC.

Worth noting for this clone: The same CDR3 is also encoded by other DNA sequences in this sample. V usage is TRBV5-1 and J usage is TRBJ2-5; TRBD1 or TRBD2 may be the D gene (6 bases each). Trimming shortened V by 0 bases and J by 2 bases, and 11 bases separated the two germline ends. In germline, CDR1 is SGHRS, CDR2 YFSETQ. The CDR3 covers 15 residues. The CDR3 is CASSLARGRQETQYF. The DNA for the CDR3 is TGCGCCAGCAGCTTGGCCCGGGGGCGACAAGAGACCCAGTACTTC.

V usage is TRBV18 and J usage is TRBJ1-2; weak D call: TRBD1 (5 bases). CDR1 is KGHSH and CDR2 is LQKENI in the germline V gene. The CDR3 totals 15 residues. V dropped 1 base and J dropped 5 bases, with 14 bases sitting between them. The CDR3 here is CASSPLGELRYGYTF. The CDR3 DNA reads TGTGCCAGCTCACCACTGGGGGAACTGCGATATGGCTACACCTTC.

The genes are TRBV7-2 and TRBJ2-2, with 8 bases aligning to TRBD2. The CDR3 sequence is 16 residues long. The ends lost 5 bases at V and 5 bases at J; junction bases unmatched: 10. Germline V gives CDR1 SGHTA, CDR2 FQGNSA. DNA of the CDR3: TGTGCCAGCAGCCCGGGGGGGCAGGGTGGAACCGGGGAGCTGTTTTTT. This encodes CASSPGGQGGTGELFF.

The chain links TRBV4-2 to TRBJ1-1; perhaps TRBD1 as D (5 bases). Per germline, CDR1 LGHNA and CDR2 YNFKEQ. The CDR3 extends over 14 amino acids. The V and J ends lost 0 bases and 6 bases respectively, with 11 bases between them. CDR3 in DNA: TGTGCCAGCAGCCAAGATGGCAGGGAGGCTGAAGCTTTCTTT. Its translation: CASSQDGREAEAFF.

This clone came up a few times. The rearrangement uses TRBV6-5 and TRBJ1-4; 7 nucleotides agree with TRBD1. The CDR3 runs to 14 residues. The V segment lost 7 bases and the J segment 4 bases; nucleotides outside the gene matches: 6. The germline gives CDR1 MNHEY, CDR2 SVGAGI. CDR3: CASTTGTVNEKLFF. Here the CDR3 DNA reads TGTGCCAGCACTACCGGGACAGTTAATGAAAAACTGTTTTTT.

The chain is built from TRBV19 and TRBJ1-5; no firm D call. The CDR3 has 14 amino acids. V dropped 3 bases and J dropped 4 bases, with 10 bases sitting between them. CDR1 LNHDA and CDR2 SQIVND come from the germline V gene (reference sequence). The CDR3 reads CASSMLAGNQPQHF. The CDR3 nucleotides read TGTGCCAGTAGTATGCTGGCCGGTAATCAGCCCCAGCATTTT. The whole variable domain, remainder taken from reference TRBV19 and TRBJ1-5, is DGGITQSPKYLFRKEGQNVTLSCEQNLNHDAMYWYRQDPGQGLRLIYYSQIVNDFQKGDIAEGYSVSREKKESFPLTVTSAQKNPTAFYLCASSMLAGNQPQHFGDGTRLSIL.